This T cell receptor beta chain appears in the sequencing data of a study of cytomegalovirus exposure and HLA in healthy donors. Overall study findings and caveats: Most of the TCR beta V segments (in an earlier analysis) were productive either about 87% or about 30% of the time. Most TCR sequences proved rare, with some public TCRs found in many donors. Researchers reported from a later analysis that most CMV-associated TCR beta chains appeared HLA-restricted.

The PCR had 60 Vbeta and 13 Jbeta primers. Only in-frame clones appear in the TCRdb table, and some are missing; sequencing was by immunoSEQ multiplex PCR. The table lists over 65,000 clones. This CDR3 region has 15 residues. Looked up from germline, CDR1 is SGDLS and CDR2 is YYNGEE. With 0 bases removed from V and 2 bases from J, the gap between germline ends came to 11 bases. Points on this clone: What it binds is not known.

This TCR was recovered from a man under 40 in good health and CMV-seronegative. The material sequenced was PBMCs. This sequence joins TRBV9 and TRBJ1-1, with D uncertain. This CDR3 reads CASSVGPKRNTEAFF. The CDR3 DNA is TGTGCCAGCAGCGTAGGGCCCAAGCGTAACACTGAAGCTTTCTTT.